One and the same sample provided the 18 T cell receptor beta chains below, sequenced in a study of blood T cell repertoires in COVID-19. The table came from immunoSEQ multiplex PCR; TCRdb's copy has only in-frame clones and leaves some out. The sample holds around 250,000 clones, 80% to 90% seen once. The sample was PBMCs or T cells enriched from blood (not recorded which). The receptors come from a woman aged 50 to 60 who had recovered from COVID-19.

The gene calls are TRBV30 and TRBJ1-6; D remains ambiguous. V was pared by 7 bases and J by 6 bases, with 10 bases between. Germline CDR1 is GTSNPN and CDR2 is SVGIG (reference sequence). CDR3 length: 12 amino acids. CDR3 DNA: TGTGCCTCGACCACAGTTAATTCACCCCTCCACTTT. As protein: CASTTVNSPLHF.

Only a few counts were recorded for this clone. This chain uses TRBV25-1 with TRBJ1-1; D gene ambiguous. Germline V gene lookup returns CDR1 MGHDK and CDR2 SYGVNS. V shed 9 bases and J shed 6 bases, with 11 bases lying between them. The CDR3 spans 11 residues. The CDR3 loop is CASERSSEAFF. In DNA form, the CDR3 reads TGTGCCAGTGAGAGGTCGTCTGAAGCTTTCTTT.

A single count supports this clone. The rearrangement links TRBV5-1 to TRBJ2-7; D gene ambiguous. CDR1 is SGHRS and CDR2 is YFSETQ in the germline V gene. V lost 4 bases to trimming and J lost 2 bases, with 10 bases between them. The CDR3 has 13 residues. The CDR3 coding sequence is TGCGCCAGCAGCCCGGGTGGAACCTACGAGCAGTACTTC. Amino acids: CASSPGGTYEQYF.

This chain connects TRBV19 to TRBJ1-5; D not certain. The CDR3 totals 13 residues. V lost 3 bases and J lost 4, with 7 bases in between. The germline V gene encodes CDR1 LNHDA and CDR2 SQIVND (reference sequence). CDR3 protein: CASSIEWNQPQHF. Here the CDR3 DNA reads TGTGCCAGTAGTATTGAGTGGAATCAGCCCCAGCATTTT.

The chain carries TRBV28 and TRBJ2-1; D not certain. The CDR3 runs to 16 residues. Germline V CDR1 and CDR2: MDHEN, SYDVKM. The germline V and J ends were trimmed by 6 bases and 2 bases, with 17 bases remaining between them. Here the CDR3 reads CASSQIPLPPYNEQFF. The DNA of the CDR3 is TGTGCCAGCAGCCAAATCCCACTCCCGCCCTACAATGAGCAGTTCTTC.

This rearrangement joins TRBV29-1 to TRBJ1-2, with TRBD1 identical over 8 bases. This CDR3 region has 13 residues. Germline V gives CDR1 SQVTM, CDR2 ANQGSEA. With V trimmed by 7 bases and J by 3 bases, 7 bases remained unmatched. CDR3 protein: CSATGGDHYGYTF. As DNA, the CDR3 is TGCAGCGCAACAGGGGGGGACCACTATGGCTACACCTTC.

This clone appeared once. This chain links TRBV5-1 with TRBJ2-1; D unclear. This CDR3 contains 15 residues. The germline gives CDR1 SGHRS, CDR2 YFSETQ. V dropped 5 bases and J dropped 2 bases, with 14 bases sitting between them. DNA for the CDR3: TGCGCCAGCAGACTTGAGAAGAGTACCTACAATGAGCAGTTCTTC. Protein product: CASRLEKSTYNEQFF.

The chain carries TRBV7-6 and TRBJ2-5; no clear D gene. The V gene lost 0 bases and the J gene lost 2 bases, with 13 bases spanning the gap. This CDR3 spans 16 amino acids. Per germline, CDR1 SGHVS and CDR2 FNYEAQ. CDR3 bases: TGTGCCAGCAGCTTAGCGCCTTGGCGGCTTCAAGAGACCCAGTACTTC. Amino acids: CASSLAPWRLQETQYF.

The chain has TRBV9 and TRBJ2-7, with TRBD1 as a possible D gene (6 bases). CDR3 length: 15 amino acids. V lost 0 bases and J lost 4, with 14 bases in between. CDR1 and CDR2 from the germline V gene are SGDLS and YYNGEE. CDR3 sequence: CASSVGGRGAYEQYF. In DNA form, the CDR3 reads TGTGCCAGCAGCGTAGGGGGCAGGGGTGCGTACGAGCAGTACTTC.

Remarks on this clone: The sample carries other DNA sequences with the same CDR3. The chain uses TRBV10-3 and TRBJ1-1; 8 bases line up with TRBD1. The CDR3 has 14 amino acids. V lost 5 bases, J lost 2 bases, and 4 bases stayed unmatched. Germline V gives CDR1 ENHRY, CDR2 SYGVKD. CDR3: CAISRGQGNTEAFF. CDR3 nucleotide sequence: TGTGCCATCAGTAGAGGACAGGGTAACACTGAAGCTTTCTTT.

The chain employs TRBV19 and TRBJ1-1; tentative D call: TRBD1 (6 bases). This CDR3 is built from 13 residues. With 1 base removed from V and 10 bases from J, the gap between germline ends came to 13 bases. From germline, CDR1 is LNHDA and CDR2 SQIVND (reference sequence). The chain's CDR3 is CASSIGAGGAAFF. The CDR3 DNA reads as TGTGCCAGTAGTATAGGAGCGGGGGGGGCAGCTTTCTTT.

The chain is built from TRBV7-9 and TRBJ1-2; D might be TRBD1 (5 bases). V was shortened by 5 bases and J by 1 base, with 17 bases between the two germline ends. From germline, CDR1 is SEHNR and CDR2 FQNEAQ (reference sequence). The CDR3 covers 16 residues. CDR3 sequence: CASSPRSKGVNYGYTF. The CDR3 nucleotides are TGTGCCAGCAGCCCCCGATCCAAAGGGGTTAACTATGGCTACACCTTC.

V is TRBV7-2 and J is TRBJ1-1; 9 bases agree with TRBD1. Trimming removed 4 bases from V and 4 bases from J; junction bases left unmatched: 7. This CDR3 has 15 residues. The germline CDR1 and CDR2 sequences are SGHTA and FQGNSA. The CDR3 loop reads CASSSRPTGGTEAFF. CDR3 sequence (DNA): TGTGCCAGCAGCTCACGTCCGACAGGGGGCACTGAAGCTTTCTTT.

This rearrangement joins TRBV3-1 (or the pseudogene TRBV3-2) to TRBJ2-2, with D tentatively TRBD2 (6 bases). The CDR3 runs to 17 residues. The V gene lost 7 bases and the J gene lost 4 bases, with 22 bases spanning the gap. Germline V gives CDR1 LGHDT, CDR2 YNNKEL (reference sequence). The CDR3 coding sequence is TGTGCCAGCATCCCCCCCTCGAAAAGGGAGGTCACCGGGGAGCTGTTTTTT. This sequence encodes CASIPPSKREVTGELFF.

The chain carries TRBV30 and TRBJ2-1; 8 bases align to TRBD2. From germline, CDR1 is GTSNPN and CDR2 SVGIG (reference sequence). With 1 base clipped from V and 10 bases from J, the junction kept 6 bases outside the gene matches. This CDR3 contains 13 residues. Here the CDR3 reads CAWSGLAGDEQFF. CDR3 DNA: TGTGCCTGGAGTGGGCTAGCGGGTGACGAGCAGTTCTTC.

Points on this clone: Other nucleotide sequences in the sample specify the same CDR3. CDR3 amino acids: CASSVGTGQETQYF. The CDR3 nucleotides read TGTGCCAGCAGCGTAGGGACAGGGCAAGAGACCCAGTACTTC. The rearrangement joins TRBV9 to TRBJ2-5; TRBD1 matches 8 bases. The germline CDR1 and CDR2 sequences are SGDLS and YYNGEE. After removal of 0 bases from V and 2 bases from J, the junction contained 0 bases not matched to a gene. This CDR3 has 14 amino acids.

The chain's CDR3 is CASSLMAGGMKAFF. The CDR3 nucleotides read TGTGCCAGCAGCTTGATGGCAGGGGGTATGAAAGCTTTCTTT. The chain links TRBV5-4 to TRBJ1-1; 7 nucleotides match TRBD1. This CDR3 has 14 residues. Germline CDR1 reads SGHNT; CDR2 reads YYREEE (reference sequence). The junction had 9 bases not matched to a gene; V was cut back by 1 base and J by 9 bases.

The rearrangement uses TRBV21-1 and TRBJ1-2; TRBD1 is the table's D call, not checked against the DNA. TRBV21-1 has pseudogene status. The CDR3 runs to 16 residues. This CDR3 reads CASTSVYRVWFYGYTF. In DNA, the CDR3 is TGTGCCAGCACCTCCGTTTACAGGGTATGGTTCTATGGCTACACCTTC.